One sample yielded the 21 T cell receptor beta chains listed below, sequenced in a study of T-cell memory formation after mild COVID-19. Using its own MiXCR run on the 5' RACE reads, TCRdb lists one record per CDR3 protein. Of roughly 450,000 distinct CDR3 sequences listed, about 20% are singletons. The sequenced material came from PBMCs or a T cell subset sorted from them (not recorded which). Receptors originate from an adult woman who had mild COVID-19 (a few samples of this study predate the infection). Cell type and time point are not known.

This clonotype has just a few counts. The chain links TRBV4-2 to TRBJ2-3, with D possibly being TRBD2 (6 bases). The V end was cut by 0 bases, the J end by 0 bases, with 19 bases between. Germline CDR1 reads LGHNA; CDR2 reads YNFKEQ. This CDR3 is built from 19 residues. CDR3 residues: CASSQEGLPDYTSTDTQYF. The CDR3 nucleotides are TGTGCCAGCAGCCAAGAAGGTCTCCCGGACTACACGAGCACAGATACGCAGTATTTT.

This clonotype was counted between two and nine times. The J gene is TRBJ2-2, the V gene TRBV20-1; no clear D gene. The germline V and J ends were trimmed by 4 bases and 2 bases, with 11 bases remaining between them. The V gene's germline CDR1 is DFQATT and CDR2 SNEGSKA (reference sequence). The CDR3 covers 14 residues. The CDR3 DNA is TGCAGTGCTAACCCCCACACTAACACCGGGGAGCTGTTTTTT. Its translation: CSANPHTNTGELFF.

This clonotype was detected ten times or more. J is TRBJ2-7 and V is TRBV5-1; tentative D call: TRBD2 (5 bases). Trimming stripped 2 bases from V and 0 bases from J, with 12 bases between. The CDR3 consists of 15 residues. The germline V gene encodes CDR1 SGHRS and CDR2 YFSETQ. CDR3 region: CASSLSGVSSYEQYF. The CDR3 nucleotides are TGCGCCAGCAGCTTATCCGGGGTAAGCTCCTACGAGCAGTACTTC. The full variable domain, its missing parts supplied by reference TRBV5-1 and TRBJ2-7, is KAGVTQTPRYLIKTRGQQVTLSCSPISGHRSVSWYQQTPGQGLQFLFEYFSETQRNKGNFPGRFSGRQFSNSRSEMNVSTLELGDSALYLCASSLSGVSSYEQYFGPGTRLTVT.

This clonotype was seen a handful of times. This rearrangement joins TRBV7-3 to TRBJ2-5, with 8 bases fitting TRBD2. The CDR3 is 16 amino acids. The V gene end was trimmed by 5 bases and the J gene end by 2 bases; junction bases not matched to a gene: 10. Looked up from germline, CDR1 is SGHTA and CDR2 is FQGTGA. CDR3 bases: TGTGCCAGCAGCCCGCACCCGGGACTAGATCAAGAGACCCAGTACTTC. Amino acid sequence: CASSPHPGLDQETQYF. Drawing the rest from reference TRBV7-3 and TRBJ2-5, the complete variable domain is GAGVSQTPSNKVTEKGKYVELRCDPISGHTALYWYRQSLGQGPEFLIYFQGTGAADDSGLPNDRFFAVRPEGSVSTLKIQRTERGDSAVYLCASSPHPGLDQETQYFGPGTRLLVL.

Written as DNA, the CDR3 is TGTGCCAGCAGCCAAGGCCAGAATGGCTACACCTTC. Its translation: CASSQGQNGYTF. The chain combines TRBV3-1 with TRBJ1-2; D gene uncertain. The CDR3 is 12 residues long. Germline CDR1 LGHDT, CDR2 YNNKEL (reference sequence). V lost 1 base and J 6 bases, leaving 6 bases between the germline ends.

CDR3 DNA sequence: TGTGCCACCAGCCCTATTATATACTTGGCAGGGGGCTCTTACAATGAGCAGTTCTTC. This encodes CATSPIIYLAGGSYNEQFF. This chain uses TRBV15 with TRBJ2-1; TRBD1 matches at 8 bases. V shed 5 bases, J shed 4 bases, and the junction held 19 bases outside the gene matches. The CDR3 consists of 19 residues. Looked up from germline, CDR1 is LNHNV and CDR2 is YYDKDF (reference sequence).

This chain connects TRBV2 to TRBJ1-1, with TRBD1 as a possible D gene (6 bases). CDR1 SNHLY and CDR2 FYNNEI come from the germline V gene. This CDR3 has 14 amino acids. The germline V and J ends were trimmed by 6 bases and 3 bases, with 14 bases remaining between them. CDR3 in amino acids: CASRTWGAHTEAFF. The CDR3 nucleotides read TGTGCCAGCAGGACCTGGGGGGCGCACACTGAAGCTTTCTTT.

The chain carries TRBV6-2 or TRBV6-3 and TRBJ1-6; possible D gene TRBD1, 5 bases. V lost 5 bases and J 9 bases, leaving 8 bases between the germline ends. CDR1 and CDR2 from the germline V gene are MNHEY and SVGEGT. The CDR3 loop spans 12 amino acids. Here the CDR3 DNA reads TGTGCCAGCAGTGGGGACCTTTCACCCCTCCACTTT. As protein: CASSGDLSPLHF.

The J gene is TRBJ2-2, the V gene TRBV3-1; 7 bases fit TRBD2. The germline gives CDR1 LGHDT, CDR2 YNNKEL (reference sequence). CDR3 length: 14 residues. J lost 7 bases, V lost 4 bases, and 6 bases had no gene match. CDR3 DNA sequence: TGTGCCAGCAGCCTCGGGACTACGAGCGGGGAGCTGTTTTTT. Translating gives CASSLGTTSGELFF.

V and J are TRBV6-6 and TRBJ2-7, with D possibly being TRBD1 (5 bases). This CDR3 spans 12 amino acids. Trimming removed 8 bases from V and 2 bases from J, with 10 bases in between. Germline assignment: CDR1 MNHNY and CDR2 SVGAGI (reference sequence). The chain's CDR3 is CASAQGPYEQYF. The DNA for the CDR3 is TGTGCCAGCGCCCAGGGTCCCTACGAGCAGTACTTC.

To note about this clonotype: Mismatch with germline at one junction end may stem from a read error. This chain joins TRBV5-8 and TRBJ2-7; TRBD1 aligns across 9 bases. This CDR3 spans 12 amino acids. From germline, CDR1 is SGHTS and CDR2 YDEGEE. The CDR3 spells CASSLDGTGIGF. The CDR3 nucleotides are TGTGCCAGCAGCTTGGACGGGACAGGGATCGGCTTC.

This clonotype has a handful of counts. This chain connects TRBV5-1 to TRBJ2-1; D not resolved. The CDR3 loop spans 14 amino acids. Germline V gene sequence: CDR1 SGHRS, CDR2 YFSETQ. V was cut by 0 bases and J by 5 bases, with 9 bases left in between. The CDR3 bases are TGCGCCAGCAGCTTGGACGGCCTCAACAATGAGCAGTTCTTC. This translates into CASSLDGLNNEQFF.

This clonotype was seen a few times. In DNA form, the CDR3 reads TGTGCCAGCAGCCGGGACAGCTACACTGAAGCTTTCTTT. Protein product: CASSRDSYTEAFF. The chain uses TRBV7-2 and TRBJ1-1; 7 positions agree with TRBD1. The CDR3 has 13 residues. Germline CDR1 reads SGHTA; CDR2 reads FQGNSA. The V segment lost 5 bases and the J segment 3 bases; nucleotides outside the gene matches: 3.

The chain has TRBV20-1 and TRBJ1-2, with D possibly being TRBD1 (5 bases). CDR3 length: 13 residues. V dropped 4 bases and J dropped 8 bases, with 17 bases sitting between them. From germline, CDR1 is DFQATT and CDR2 SNEGSKA (reference sequence). CDR3: CSAKTRDFAGYTF. DNA for the CDR3: TGCAGTGCTAAGACCCGGGACTTCGCAGGCTACACCTTC.

The CDR3 is CASSLGRVGNEQFF. The CDR3 nucleotides read TGTGCCAGCAGCTTGGGGAGGGTTGGGAATGAGCAGTTCTTC. The V and J genes are TRBV5-4 and TRBJ2-1, with D maybe TRBD2 (6 bases). This CDR3 has 14 residues. Per germline, CDR1 SGHNT and CDR2 YYREEE (reference sequence). Trimming shortened V by 0 bases and J by 7 bases, and 11 bases separated the two germline ends.

The table lists this clonotype with many counts. The chain has TRBV3-1 and TRBJ2-5, with TRBD2 matching 7 bases. The CDR3 sequence is 14 residues long. The trim removed 2 bases at V and 5 bases at J, leaving 5 bases unmatched. Per germline, CDR1 LGHDT and CDR2 YNNKEL (reference sequence). The CDR3 region has the DNA TGTGCCAGCAGCCAAACGGGGGGAGGGGAGACCCAGTACTTC. Its translation: CASSQTGGGETQYF.

This clonotype was counted between two and nine times. The chain links TRBV6-2 or TRBV6-3 to TRBJ2-7; 7 nucleotides line up with TRBD1. Germline CDR1 is MNHEY and CDR2 is SVGEGT. The CDR3 spans 17 residues. Unmatched junction bases numbered 9, after V lost 0 bases and J lost 1 base. As DNA, the CDR3 is TGTGCCAGCAGTTACTCGAGTGACAGGGATTATTCCTACGAGCAGTACTTC. This codes for CASSYSSDRDYSYEQYF.

This clonotype was seen many times. The rearrangement links TRBV6-2 or TRBV6-3 to TRBJ2-1; the match to TRBD1 covers 8 bases. Germline CDR1 and CDR2: MNHEY and SVGEGT. V gave up 7 bases and J gave up 2 bases; unmatched junction bases: 4. CDR3 size: 14 residues. In nucleotides, the CDR3 is TGTGCCAGCAATAGACAGGGGACCTACAATGAGCAGTTCTTC. Protein product: CASNRQGTYNEQFF.

This clonotype was counted between two and nine times. This rearrangement joins TRBV20-1 to TRBJ2-5, with unresolved D. CDR1 is DFQATT and CDR2 is SNEGSKA in the germline V gene (reference sequence). The V gene lost 3 bases and the J gene lost 2 bases, with 19 bases spanning the gap. The CDR3 runs 16 residues. CDR3 region: CSASGYPGPRQETQYF. Written as DNA, the CDR3 is TGCAGTGCTAGTGGATATCCGGGCCCACGGCAAGAGACCCAGTACTTC.

This chain links TRBV12-3 or TRBV12-4 with TRBJ1-1; D call uncertain. The length of the CDR3 is 13 residues. Trimming removed 3 bases from V and 1 base from J, with 6 bases in between. The CDR3 here is CASSFAWNTEAFF. The CDR3 region has the DNA TGTGCCAGCAGTTTTGCCTGGAACACTGAAGCTTTCTTT.

The chain joins TRBV4-2 to TRBJ2-2; no clear D gene. The ends were cut back, 0 bases at V and 7 bases at J, with 9 bases in the middle. The CDR3 runs 14 residues. Germline V CDR1 and CDR2: LGHNA, YNFKEQ. Here the CDR3 reads CASSQDPGGGELFF. The CDR3 DNA reads TGTGCCAGCAGCCAAGATCCAGGCGGCGGGGAGCTGTTTTTT.